Sequencing of this T cell receptor (beta chain) was carried out in a study of blood T cell repertoires in COVID-19 (dated by TCRdb to 2020 to 2021). Broadly, across the study: The collaborator samples originated in the United States, Italy and Spain and spanned the acute and convalescent phases of COVID-19. The samples were drawn from two sources: the first 160 participants of the ongoing ImmuneRACE study, and 1,000 to 1,500 subjects contributed by 6 global collaborators. Where available, HLA class I and class II types were obtained from metadata supplied by the sample provider rather than from assay-based typing. Deeply sampled blood TCRbeta repertoires from subjects exposed to, actively infected with, or recovered from COVID-19 were included in the dataset. The repertoires were released in a freely available public database intended as a resource for research on the immune response to SARS-CoV-2. A de-identified subject ID, COVID-19 status, age in years and sex were almost always included in the sample metadata. The material from the prospective study consisted of cDNA or gDNA derived from T cells, B-cell-depleted T cells, or PBMCs. Broad study findings and their caveats: How much clinical and demographic metadata was included differed by source and by participant, and the metadata was provided uncurated.

Points on this clone: Its recognized antigen is unknown. No base qualities exist here, and no much larger clone lies one base off it.

The CDR3 contains 17 residues, cysteine and phenylalanine counted. Only the CDR3 region is kept as DNA, spanning 51 bases read in frame from base 1. In the prospective study, participants were roughly 18 to 100 years old, resided in fewer than 25 geographic areas of the United States, and were enrolled through a virtual design. In the prospective study, participants were assigned to cohorts based on the clinical history participants reported in a screening survey and a study questionnaire. ImmuneRACE Cohort 3 recovered participants were defined by two consecutive negative NP/OP PCR tests, healthcare professional clearance, or symptom resolution. Mobile phlebotomists in the prospective study collected whole blood, serum and a nasopharyngeal or oropharyngeal swab from every participant. Over a roughly 2-month period, participants in the prospective study had the option of providing additional blood draws and questionnaires. Before DNA extraction, blood samples from the prospective study were shipped at room temperature or frozen.

TCRbeta CDR3 regions were amplified from genomic DNA using the immunoSEQ Assay, a bias-controlled multiplex PCR. Processing in the source paper ran as follows. Nucleated cell counts per sample were estimated from amplification of reference gene primers within the assay. Sequence reads were collapsed and filtered to measure the absolute abundance of every unique TCRbeta CDR3 rearrangement. For each sample, productive Simpson clonality was calculated by taking the square root of Simpson's diversity index across productive rearrangements. This immuneACCESS table, as held by TCRdb, lists in-frame sequences with V and J called but not all clones. Of the missing ones, under half trace to an unresolved V gene in checked studies; the others have no known cause. The DNA was the basis for D and trimming; V, J and clone size are from that table. The sample table contains some 330,000 clones; only one count was recorded for about nine tenths of them. The ten most abundant clones make up roughly 4% of the sample.

The chain links TRBV21-1 with TRBJ2-1; TRBD1, the table's D call, was not compared with the DNA. TRBV21-1 is designated a pseudogene. Sequencing was performed on PBMCs or T cells enriched from blood (not recorded which). This TCR was recovered from a man aged 25 to 40 who had recovered from COVID-19. CDR3 sequence: CASSMYPGTTTYNEQFF. Read as DNA, the sequence is TGTGCCAGCAGCATGTACCCCGGGACAACTACCTACAATGAGCAGTTCTTC.